The source of this TCR beta chain is a study of T cells in narcolepsy. The junction had 11 bases not matched to a gene; V was cut back by 3 bases and J by 3 bases. The CDR3 loop spans 18 amino acids. CDR1 SGHTA and CDR2 FQGNSA come from the germline V gene. Repertoires were generated with immunoSEQ multiplex PCR, while TCRdb's copy carries only in-frame clones and drops some. The repertoire holds around 35,000 clones, with 75% to 90% as singletons. The clonotype comes from a human donor in good health. The V and J genes are TRBV7-2 and TRBJ2-7, with TRBD2 identical over 13 bases. Sequencing was performed on memory (CD45RA-) CD4+ T cells from blood. CDR3 amino acids: CASSFLPGLAGSDYEQYF. Here the CDR3 DNA reads TGTGCCAGCAGCTTCCTCCCGGGACTAGCGGGGTCAGACTACGAGCAGTACTTC.